This TCR beta chain appears in the sequencing data of a study of early T cells in non-severe SARS-CoV-2 infection. Germline loops: CDR1 SGHAT, CDR2 FQNNGV. Losses at the gene ends were 5 bases for V and 8 bases for J; bases not matched to a gene: 11. The CDR3 has 16 residues. TCRdb re-called the 5' RACE reads with MiXCR, one entry per CDR3 protein. The data show tens of thousands of distinct CDR3 sequences, approximately 14% seen once. The sequenced sample consisted of whole blood. This clonotype originated in an adult who was a healthcare worker with PCR-confirmed SARS-CoV-2 infection or an uninfected control (not recorded which). The chain carries TRBV11-2 and TRBJ1-4; 10 bases align to TRBD1. The CDR3 DNA reads as TGTGCCAGCAGCGTGACCGGGACAGGGGCGGACGAAAAACTGTTTTTT. As protein: CASSVTGTGADEKLFF.